This TCR beta chain is from a study of blood T cell repertoires in COVID-19. At the level of the study: The study drew acute and convalescent COVID-19 samples from the United States, Italy and Spain. T cells, B-cell-depleted T cells, or PBMCs provided the cDNA or gDNA that served as material.

In the study's own analysis: Amplification of reference gene primers provided the estimated nucleated cell counts. Sequencing was performed with immunoSEQ multiplex PCR; in TCRdb, only in-frame clones are kept and a portion is missing. The D gene and trimming were derived from the DNA, and the V and J assignments and clone size from that table. This table has roughly 79,000 clones, around nine tenths appearing once. This CDR3 region has 12 residues. Germline values: CDR1 MNHNS, CDR2 SASEGT. Trimming at V came to 7 bases and at J to 3 bases, leaving 2 bases not matched to a gene. This chain links TRBV6-1 with TRBJ2-7; 8 bases align to TRBD2. The sample consisted of peripheral blood. The source is a woman older than 75 with active or convalescent COVID-19. The CDR3 spells CASKSGSYEQYF. The DNA of the CDR3 is TGTGCCAGCAAGAGCGGGAGCTACGAGCAGTACTTC.